The clone carrying this T cell receptor beta chain was counted a single time. Sequencing was performed with immunoSEQ multiplex PCR; in TCRdb, only in-frame clones are kept and a portion is missing. In the table there are 100,000 or so clones, roughly 96% of which are singletons. Germline V gene lookup returns CDR1 MNHEY and CDR2 SVGAGI. The V and J ends lost 6 bases and 6 bases respectively, with 15 bases between them. The CDR3 extends over 15 amino acids. This sample was included in a study of technical replicates of blood from several donors. The receptor was derived from a human donor in good health. V and J are TRBV6-5 and TRBJ1-6; possible D gene TRBD1, 5 bases. Specimen: T cells isolated from PBMCs. The CDR3 spells CASSPGGMSNSPLHF. The CDR3, as DNA: TGTGCCAGCAGCCCCGGGGGGATGAGTAATTCACCCCTCCACTTT.